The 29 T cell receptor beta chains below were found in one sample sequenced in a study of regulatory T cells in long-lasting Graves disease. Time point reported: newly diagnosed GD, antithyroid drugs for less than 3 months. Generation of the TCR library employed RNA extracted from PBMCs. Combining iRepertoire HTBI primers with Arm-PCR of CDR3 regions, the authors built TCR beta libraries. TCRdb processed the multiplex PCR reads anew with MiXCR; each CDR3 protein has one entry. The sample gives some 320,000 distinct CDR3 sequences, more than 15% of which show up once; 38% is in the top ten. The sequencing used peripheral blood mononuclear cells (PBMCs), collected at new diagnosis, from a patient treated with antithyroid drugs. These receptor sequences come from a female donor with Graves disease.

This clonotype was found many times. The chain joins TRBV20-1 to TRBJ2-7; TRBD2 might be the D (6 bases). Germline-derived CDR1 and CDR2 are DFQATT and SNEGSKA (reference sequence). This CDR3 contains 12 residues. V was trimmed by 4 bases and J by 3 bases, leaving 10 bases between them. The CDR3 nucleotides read TGCAGTGCTAAGGGAGGCAGCTACGAGCAGTACTTC. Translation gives CSAKGGSYEQYF.

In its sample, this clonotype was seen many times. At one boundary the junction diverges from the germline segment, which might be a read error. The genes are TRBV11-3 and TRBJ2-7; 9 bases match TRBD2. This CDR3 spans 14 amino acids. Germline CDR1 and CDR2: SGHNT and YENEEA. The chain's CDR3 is CASSLKREDYGQYF. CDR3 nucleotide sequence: TGTGCCAGCAGCTTAAAGCGGGAGGACTACGGGCAGTACTTC.

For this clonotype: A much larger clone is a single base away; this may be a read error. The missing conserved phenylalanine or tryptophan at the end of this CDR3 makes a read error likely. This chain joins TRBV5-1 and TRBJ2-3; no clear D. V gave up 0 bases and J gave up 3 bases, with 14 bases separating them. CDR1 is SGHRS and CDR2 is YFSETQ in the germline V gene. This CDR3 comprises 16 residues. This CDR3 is CASSLVLPGVTDTQYL. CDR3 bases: TGCGCCAGCAGCTTGGTACTCCCTGGGGTTACAGATACGCAGTATCTT.

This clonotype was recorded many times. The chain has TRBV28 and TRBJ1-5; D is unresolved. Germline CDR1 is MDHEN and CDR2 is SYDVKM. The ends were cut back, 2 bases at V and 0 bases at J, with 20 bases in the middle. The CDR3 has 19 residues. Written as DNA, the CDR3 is TGTGCCAGCAGTTTACCCCCCCAGTACCCTCCCAATAGCAATCAGCCCCAGCATTTT. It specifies CASSLPPQYPPNSNQPQHF.

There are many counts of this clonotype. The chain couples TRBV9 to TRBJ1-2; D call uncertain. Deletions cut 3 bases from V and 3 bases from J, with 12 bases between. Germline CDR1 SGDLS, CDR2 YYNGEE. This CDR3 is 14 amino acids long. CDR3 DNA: TGTGCCAGCAGCGGAGTAAGACAAGACTATGGCTACACCTTC. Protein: CASSGVRQDYGYTF.

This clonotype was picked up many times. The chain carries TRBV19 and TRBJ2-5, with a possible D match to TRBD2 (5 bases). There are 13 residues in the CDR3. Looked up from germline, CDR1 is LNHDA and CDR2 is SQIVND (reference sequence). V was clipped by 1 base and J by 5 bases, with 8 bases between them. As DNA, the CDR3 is TGTGCCAGTAGTATAGTCAGCGGCGAGACCCAGTACTTC. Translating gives CASSIVSGETQYF.

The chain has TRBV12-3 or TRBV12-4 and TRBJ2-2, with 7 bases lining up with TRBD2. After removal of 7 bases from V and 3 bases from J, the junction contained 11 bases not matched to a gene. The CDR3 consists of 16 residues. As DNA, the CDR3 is TGTGCCAGCAATCGTCGGGGCGGGAGTGACACCGGGGAGCTGTTTTTT. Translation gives CASNRRGGSDTGELFF.

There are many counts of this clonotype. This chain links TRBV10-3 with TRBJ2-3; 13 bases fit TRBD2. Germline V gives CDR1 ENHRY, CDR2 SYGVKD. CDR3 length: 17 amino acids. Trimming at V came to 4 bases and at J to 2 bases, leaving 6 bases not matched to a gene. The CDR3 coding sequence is TGTGCCATCAGTGGGACCGGGACTAGCGGGAACACAGATACGCAGTATTTT. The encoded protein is CAISGTGTSGNTDTQYF.

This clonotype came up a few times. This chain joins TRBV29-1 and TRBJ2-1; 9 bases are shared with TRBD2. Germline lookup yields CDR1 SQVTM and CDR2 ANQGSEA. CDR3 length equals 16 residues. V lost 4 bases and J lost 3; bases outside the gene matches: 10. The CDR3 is CSVGGSGREGYNEQFF. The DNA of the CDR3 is TGCAGCGTTGGGGGGAGTGGGCGGGAGGGCTACAATGAGCAGTTCTTC.

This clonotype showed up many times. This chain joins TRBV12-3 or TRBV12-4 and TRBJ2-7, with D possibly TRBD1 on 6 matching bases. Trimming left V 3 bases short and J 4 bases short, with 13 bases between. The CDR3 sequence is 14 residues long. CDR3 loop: CASSFGGGLYEQYF. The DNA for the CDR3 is TGTGCCAGCAGTTTCGGTGGGGGCCTATACGAGCAGTACTTC.

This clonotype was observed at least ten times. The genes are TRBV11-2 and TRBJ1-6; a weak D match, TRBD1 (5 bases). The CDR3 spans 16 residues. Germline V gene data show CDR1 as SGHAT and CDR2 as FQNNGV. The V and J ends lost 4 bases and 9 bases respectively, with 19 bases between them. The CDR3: CASSYSAPERGSPLHF. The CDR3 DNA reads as TGTGCCAGCAGCTACTCTGCGCCAGAGAGGGGTTCACCCCTCCACTTT. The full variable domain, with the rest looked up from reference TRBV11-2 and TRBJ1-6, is EAGVAQSPRYKIIEKRQSVAFWCNPISGHATLYWYQQILGQGPKLLIQFQNNGVVDDSQLPKDRFSAERLKGVDSTLKIQPAKLEDSAVYLCASSYSAPERGSPLHFGNGTRLTVT.

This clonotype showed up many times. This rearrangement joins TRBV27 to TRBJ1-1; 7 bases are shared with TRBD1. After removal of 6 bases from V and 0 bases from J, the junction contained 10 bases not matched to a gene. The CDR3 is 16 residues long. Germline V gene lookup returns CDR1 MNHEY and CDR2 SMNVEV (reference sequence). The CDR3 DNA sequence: TGTGCCAGCAGGCTCCACAGGGGAGCGATGAACACTGAAGCTTTCTTT. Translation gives CASRLHRGAMNTEAFF.

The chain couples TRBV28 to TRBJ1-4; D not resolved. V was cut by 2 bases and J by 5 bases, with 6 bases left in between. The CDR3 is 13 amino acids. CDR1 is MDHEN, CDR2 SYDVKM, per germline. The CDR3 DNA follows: TGTGCCAGCAGTTTAAGCAGGAATGAAAAACTGTTTTTT. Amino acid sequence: CASSLSRNEKLFF.

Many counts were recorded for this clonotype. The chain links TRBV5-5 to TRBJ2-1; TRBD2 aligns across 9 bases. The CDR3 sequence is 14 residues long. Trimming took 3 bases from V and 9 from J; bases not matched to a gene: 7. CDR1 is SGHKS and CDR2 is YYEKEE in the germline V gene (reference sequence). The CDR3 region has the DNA TGTGCCAGCAGCTACGCGGGGGGGTGGGGTGAGCAGTTCTTC. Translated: CASSYAGGWGEQFF.

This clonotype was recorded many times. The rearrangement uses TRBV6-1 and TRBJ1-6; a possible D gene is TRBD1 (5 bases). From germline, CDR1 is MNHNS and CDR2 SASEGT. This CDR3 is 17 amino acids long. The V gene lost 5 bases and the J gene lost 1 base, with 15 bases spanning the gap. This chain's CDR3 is CASSPRGVGSYNSPLHF. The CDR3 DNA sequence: TGTGCCAGCAGTCCGCGGGGGGTTGGATCCTATAATTCACCCCTCCACTTT.

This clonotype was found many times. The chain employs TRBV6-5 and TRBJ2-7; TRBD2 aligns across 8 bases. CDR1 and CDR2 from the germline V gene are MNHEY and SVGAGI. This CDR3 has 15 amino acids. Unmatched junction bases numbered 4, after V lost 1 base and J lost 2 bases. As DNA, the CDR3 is TGTGCCAGCAGTTACTACACTAGCGGAACCTACGAGCAGTACTTC. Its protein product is CASSYYTSGTYEQYF.

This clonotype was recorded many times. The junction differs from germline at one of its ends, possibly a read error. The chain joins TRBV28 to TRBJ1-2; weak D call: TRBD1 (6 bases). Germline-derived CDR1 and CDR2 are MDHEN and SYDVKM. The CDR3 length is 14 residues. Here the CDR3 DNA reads TGTGCCAGCAGTTATAGGGGGACTGACGAGAAATCAGGCTTC. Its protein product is CASSYRGTDEKSGF.

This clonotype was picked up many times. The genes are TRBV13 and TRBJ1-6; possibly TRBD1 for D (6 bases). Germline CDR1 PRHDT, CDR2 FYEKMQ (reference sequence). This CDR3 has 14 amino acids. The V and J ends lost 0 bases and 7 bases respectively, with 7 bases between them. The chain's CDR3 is CASSLGDRNSPLHF. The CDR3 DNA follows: TGTGCCAGCAGCTTAGGGGACAGAAATTCACCCCTCCACTTT.

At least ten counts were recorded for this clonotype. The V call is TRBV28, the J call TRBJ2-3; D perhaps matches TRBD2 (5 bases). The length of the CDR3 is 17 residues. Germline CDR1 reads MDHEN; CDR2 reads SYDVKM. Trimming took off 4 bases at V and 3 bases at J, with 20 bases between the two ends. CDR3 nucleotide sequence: TGTGCCAGCAGTTCGCCGGACTCAGACTCAACAACAGATACGCAGTATTTT. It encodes CASSSPDSDSTTDTQYF.

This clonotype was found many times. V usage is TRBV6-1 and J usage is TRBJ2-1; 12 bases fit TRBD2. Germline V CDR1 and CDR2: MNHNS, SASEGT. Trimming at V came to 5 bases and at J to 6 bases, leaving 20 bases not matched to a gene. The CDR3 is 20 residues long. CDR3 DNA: TGTGCCAGCAGTAGCCGGGACAGCCTATCTAGCGGGAGGGGCTTCAATGAGCAGTTCTTC. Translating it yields CASSSRDSLSSGRGFNEQFF.

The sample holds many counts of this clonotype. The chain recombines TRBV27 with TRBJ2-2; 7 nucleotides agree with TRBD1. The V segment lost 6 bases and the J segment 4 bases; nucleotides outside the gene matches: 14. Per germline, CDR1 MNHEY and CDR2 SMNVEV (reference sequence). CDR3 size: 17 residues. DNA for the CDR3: TGTGCCAGCAGCCCCGGGACAGCCTCCCTGGGCACCGGGGAGCTGTTTTTT. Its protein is CASSPGTASLGTGELFF.

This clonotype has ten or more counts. CDR3 sequence reads: CASSISLGLAGAQETQYF. The CDR3 nucleotides read TGTGCCAGTAGTATTTCCCTAGGACTAGCGGGAGCACAAGAGACCCAGTACTTC. The J gene is TRBJ2-5, the V gene TRBV19, with TRBD2 matching 13 bases. The CDR3 consists of 18 residues. J was trimmed by 2 bases and V by 3 bases; bases with no gene match: 9. Germline V gene data show CDR1 as LNHDA and CDR2 as SQIVND (reference sequence).

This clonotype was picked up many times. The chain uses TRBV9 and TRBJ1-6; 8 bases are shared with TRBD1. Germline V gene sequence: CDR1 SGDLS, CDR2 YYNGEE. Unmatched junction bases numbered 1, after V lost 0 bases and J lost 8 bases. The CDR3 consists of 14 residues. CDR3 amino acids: CASSVAGGDSPLHF. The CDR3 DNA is TGTGCCAGCAGCGTAGCAGGGGGCGATTCACCCCTCCACTTT.

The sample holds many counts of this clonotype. The CDR3 here is CATREENTDTQYF. DNA of the CDR3: TGTGCCACCCGGGAGGAAAACACAGATACGCAGTATTTT. The chain is built from TRBV2 and TRBJ2-3, with 7 bases fitting TRBD2. Germline-derived CDR1 and CDR2 are SNHLY and FYNNEI. The length of the CDR3 is 13 residues. V gave up 10 bases and J gave up 2 bases; unmatched junction bases: 6.

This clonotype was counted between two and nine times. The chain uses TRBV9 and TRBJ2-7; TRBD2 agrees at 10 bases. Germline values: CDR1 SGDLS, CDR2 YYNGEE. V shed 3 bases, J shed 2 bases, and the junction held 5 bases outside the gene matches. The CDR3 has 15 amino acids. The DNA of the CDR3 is TGTGCCAGCAGCGAAGGACTAGCGGATACCTACGAGCAGTACTTC. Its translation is CASSEGLADTYEQYF.

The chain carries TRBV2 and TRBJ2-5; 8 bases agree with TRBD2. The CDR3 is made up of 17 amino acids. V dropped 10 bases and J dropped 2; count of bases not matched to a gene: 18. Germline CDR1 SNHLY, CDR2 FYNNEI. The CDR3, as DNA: TGTGCCAACGGGGGGATCGATAGCGGGGAGGAACAAGAGACCCAGTACTTC. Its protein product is CANGGIDSGEEQETQYF.

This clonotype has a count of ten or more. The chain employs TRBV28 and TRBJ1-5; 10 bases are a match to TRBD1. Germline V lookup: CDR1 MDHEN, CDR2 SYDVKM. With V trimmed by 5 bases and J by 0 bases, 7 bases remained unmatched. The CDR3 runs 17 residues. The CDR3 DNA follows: TGTGCCAGCAGTCTCTGGACAGGGGGTGGTAGCAATCAGCCCCAGCATTTT. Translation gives CASSLWTGGGSNQPQHF.

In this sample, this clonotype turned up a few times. The CDR3 region has the DNA TGCAGCGTTCGCTATCCCGGGGAGACCCAGTACTTC. Protein sequence: CSVRYPGETQYF. The chain recombines TRBV29-1 with TRBJ2-5, with unresolved D. The ends were cut back, 5 bases at V and 5 bases at J, with 12 bases in the middle. The CDR3 runs to 12 residues. Per germline, CDR1 SQVTM and CDR2 ANQGSEA.

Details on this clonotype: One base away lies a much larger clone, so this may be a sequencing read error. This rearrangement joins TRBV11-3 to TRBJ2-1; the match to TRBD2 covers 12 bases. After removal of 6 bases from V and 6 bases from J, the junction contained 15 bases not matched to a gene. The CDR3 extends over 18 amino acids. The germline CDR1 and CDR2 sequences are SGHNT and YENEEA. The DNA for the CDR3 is TGTGCCAGCAGACCGTGGCTAGCGGGAGGGCCGAGGGGCAATGAGCAGTTCTTC. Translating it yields CASRPWLAGGPRGNEQFF.